Described below is a single T cell receptor (beta chain) sequence and its context. The sample is drawn from a study of CD8+CD57+ T cells in acquired aplastic anemia. Profiling of TCR beta VDJ combinations and CDR3 sequences used genomic DNA as template. MiXCR was run by TCRdb on the reads, yielding one entry per CDR3 protein. The data show about 190,000 distinct CDR3 sequences, with around 66% seen just once and roughly 46% held by the top ten. CDR3 length: 13 residues. In germline, CDR1 is DFQATT, CDR2 SNEGSKA (reference sequence). V lost 1 base and J lost 3, with 10 bases in between. The TCR sequence derives from a human donor with severe aplastic anemia or a healthy control (not recorded which). The V and J genes are TRBV20-1 and TRBJ2-7; D is undetermined. The sequencing input was sorted CD4+, CD8+, or CD8+CD57+ T cells (not recorded which) from PBMCs. Written as DNA, the CDR3 is TGCAGTGCTAGAGCCAACAGCGACTACGAGCAGTACTTC. Its protein is CSARANSDYEQYF.